This T cell receptor (beta chain) was identified in a study of beta chain features in type 1 diabetes. The sequenced template was cDNA made from the entire isolated RNA. The method was immunoSEQ multiplex PCR; TCRdb's version includes in-frame clones alone and lacks a portion of them. The sample has about 370,000 clones; roughly 9.8% are singletons. With respect to this clone: What it binds is unknown.

Study-level findings and limits: The study found moderately but significantly shorter TCRB CDR3s in all four CD4+ subsets of Type 1 diabetes patients.

This clonotype originated in a man aged 25 to 40 with type 1 diabetes. The sample was central memory CD4+ T cells from blood.

CDR3 sequence: CASSFGLAGIYEQYF. Here the CDR3 DNA reads TGTGCCAGCAGTTTTGGACTAGCGGGTATCTACGAGCAGTACTTC. The V and J genes are TRBV27 and TRBJ2-7; TRBD2 matches 11 bases. The CDR3 is made up of 15 amino acids. Germline values: CDR1 MNHEY, CDR2 SMNVEV (reference sequence). V was clipped by 3 bases and J by 3 bases; unmatched bases: 4.